The subject of this entry is one T cell receptor (beta chain). The data were obtained in a study of early stage breast cancer tumors. About the study: Of fewer than 20 invasive breast tumors, about a dozen were hormone receptor-positive, HER2-negative.

The junction had 7 bases not matched to a gene; V was cut back by 2 bases and J by 2 bases. Germline-derived CDR1 and CDR2 are SGHRS and YFSETQ. This CDR3 has 17 amino acids. Clones were sequenced by immunoSEQ multiplex PCR, and TCRdb holds only the in-frame ones, with some missing. Of tens of thousands of clones detected, more than 70% appear once; the ten largest clones hold roughly 3.5%. This chain joins TRBV5-1 and TRBJ2-1, with 10 bases identical to TRBD2. Sequencing was performed on blood. The TCR sequence derives from a person aged 35-49 years with breast cancer. The CDR3 is CASSFRTSGAPYNEQFF. DNA of the CDR3: TGCGCCAGCAGCTTTCGGACTAGCGGAGCACCCTACAATGAGCAGTTCTTC.